This T cell receptor (beta chain) was sequenced for a study of CD8 T cells in Susac syndrome. General study points: Only a relatively small number of individuals were included in the TCR sequencing and HLA analysis.

Reverse transcription of 0.5 to 1 ug RNA was performed with random hexamers. Amplification of TCR beta CDR3 by immunoSEQ multiplex PCR spanned 54 Vbeta and 13 Jbeta. TCRdb processed the immunoSEQ multiplex PCR reads anew with MiXCR; each CDR3 protein has one entry. Among roughly 150,000 distinct CDR3 sequences listed, roughly 95% were seen once. The study used treatment-naive patients who had stable or active relapsing-remitting disease as multiple sclerosis controls. This clonotype was detected only once. Its antigen is undetermined. The CDR3 is made up of 14 amino acids. V lost 3 bases to trimming and J lost 5 bases; unmatched junction nucleotides: 6. Germline assignment: CDR1 DFQATT and CDR2 SNEGSKA (reference sequence).

Sample: CD8+ T cells from PBMCs. The clonotype comes from a human donor with multiple sclerosis. J is TRBJ2-1 and V is TRBV20-1; 8 bases fit TRBD2. CDR3 nucleotides: TGCAGTGCTAGCGGGGCGGGGGGCCACAATGAGCAGTTCTTC. It is translated as CSASGAGGHNEQFF.